This TCR beta chain was found in a study of blood T cell repertoires in COVID-19. Only in-frame clones appear in the TCRdb table, and some are missing; sequencing was by immunoSEQ multiplex PCR. The data show roughly 220,000 clones, roughly nine tenths seen once. The CDR3 spans 13 residues. The clonotype originates from a young woman who had recovered from COVID-19. Material: PBMCs or T cells enriched from blood (not recorded which). The chain couples TRBV12-3 or TRBV12-4 to TRBJ1-2; weak D call: TRBD1 (5 bases). This CDR3 is CAAGDSLNYGYTF. The CDR3 nucleotides are TGTGCAGCTGGCGACAGCCTTAACTATGGCTACACCTTC.